The 9 T cell receptor beta chains in this list originate from one sample, sequenced in a study of blood T cell repertoires in COVID-19. Clones were read by immunoSEQ multiplex PCR, and TCRdb kept only the in-frame ones, dropping some. The sample has 90,000 to 100,000 clones; around 67% are singletons. Specimen: peripheral blood. All receptors come from a woman aged 55-70 years in a cohort sampled during active or convalescent COVID-19.

This clone has only one observation. The V gene is TRBV6-5, the J gene TRBJ2-5; TRBD1 might be the D (6 bases). V was trimmed by 6 bases and J by 9 bases, leaving 23 bases between them. CDR3 length equals 15 residues. Germline CDR1 reads MNHEY; CDR2 reads SVGAGI. CDR3 sequence (DNA): TGTGCCAGCAGCCGAACAGGGAAACGGTCTGGGGCCCAGTACTTC. It encodes CASSRTGKRSGAQYF.

The chain couples TRBV10-3 to TRBJ2-7, with TRBD1 as a possible D gene (6 bases). The CDR3 length is 15 residues. The germline V gene encodes CDR1 ENHRY and CDR2 SYGVKD. V dropped 6 bases and J dropped 2 bases, with 17 bases sitting between them. The DNA of the CDR3 is TGTGCCATCAGAGACGGGACACTCTCCCCCTACGAGCAGTACTTC. Translated, it gives CAIRDGTLSPYEQYF.

This clone was picked up a small number of times. The V gene is TRBV7-3, the J gene TRBJ2-3, with 10 bases that match TRBD2. V was pared by 5 bases and J by 4 bases, with 9 bases of the junction left unmatched. The V gene's germline CDR1 is SGHTA and CDR2 FQGTGA. The CDR3 runs to 16 residues. CDR3 in DNA: TGTGCCAGCAGCCTACAAGCGGGGGGGACCTCAGATACGCAGTATTTT. Translated, it gives CASSLQAGGTSDTQYF.

The chain couples TRBV5-4 to TRBJ2-3, with TRBD2 matching over 9 bases. Germline V lookup: CDR1 SGHNT, CDR2 YYREEE (reference sequence). The CDR3 consists of 16 residues. Trimming removed 0 bases from V and 2 bases from J; junction bases left unmatched: 4. CDR3: CASSLDLAGLTDTQYF. As DNA, the CDR3 is TGTGCCAGCAGCTTGGATCTAGCGGGGCTCACAGATACGCAGTATTTT.

The chain carries TRBV7-2 and TRBJ2-4, with a weak D call TRBD2 (5 bases). Germline V gene data show CDR1 as SGHTA and CDR2 as FQGNSA. The V and J ends lost 0 bases and 5 bases respectively, with 5 bases between them. The length of the CDR3 is 13 residues. CDR3 residues: CASSLARENIQYF. The CDR3 nucleotides read TGTGCCAGCAGCTTAGCGAGGGAAAACATTCAGTACTTC.

The chain joins TRBV5-1 to TRBJ2-6; 7 nucleotides align to TRBD1. CDR1 and CDR2 (germline): SGHRS, YFSETQ. The length of the CDR3 is 16 residues. The junction had 2 bases not matched to a gene; V was cut back by 2 bases and J by 0 bases. The CDR3 DNA follows: TGCGCCAGCAGCTTCGGACAGGCCTCTGGGGCCAACGTCCTGACTTTC. Its protein is CASSFGQASGANVLTF.

This clone was recorded many times. The chain employs TRBV11-2 and TRBJ2-7; 8 nucleotides match TRBD1. CDR1 is SGHAT, CDR2 FQNNGV, per germline. Germline trimming cut 0 bases from V and 4 bases from J; bases unmatched to any gene: 14. CDR3 length: 18 amino acids. CDR3 nucleotides: TGTGCCAGCAGCTTAGACCCAATACAGGGGGTGCCATCTTACGAGCAGTACTTC. It codes for CASSLDPIQGVPSYEQYF. Variable domain in full (rest from reference TRBV11-2 and TRBJ2-7): EAGVAQSPRYKIIEKRQSVAFWCNPISGHATLYWYQQILGQGPKLLIQFQNNGVVDDSQLPKDRFSAERLKGVDSTLKIQPAKLEDSAVYLCASSLDPIQGVPSYEQYFGPGTRLTVT.

This clone has only a few counts. CDR3 residues: CASSSSSGGSQYAQYF. The CDR3 DNA reads TGCGCCAGCAGCTCTTCTAGCGGGGGGTCCCAATACGCCCAGTACTTC. The rearrangement links TRBV5-1 to TRBJ2-5, with 11 bases that match TRBD2. The CDR3 contains 16 residues. CDR1 and CDR2 (germline): SGHRS, YFSETQ. V was pared by 3 bases and J by 9 bases, with 13 bases of the junction left unmatched.

The sample holds one count of this clone. This chain links TRBV2 with TRBJ2-2; possible D gene TRBD1, 6 bases. Germline loops: CDR1 SNHLY, CDR2 FYNNEI. There are 15 residues in the CDR3. V lost 5 bases to trimming and J lost 4 bases, with 14 bases between them. The CDR3 protein is CASSRQDSSTGELFF. The CDR3 DNA reads TGTGCCAGCAGTCGTCAGGACAGTTCCACCGGGGAGCTGTTTTTT.